The clone carrying this T cell receptor (beta chain) was counted once. Its specificity is unknown. These data originate in a study of OX40 agonist ivuxolimab in advanced cancers. Study observations and caveats: More expanded clones were found, on average, in CD8+ than in CD4+ T cells. Clonal expansion among partial responders at 0.1-3.0 mg/kg ranked near the lowest. CD4+ and CD8+ T cells in blood underwent clonal expansion by week 6 at 0.1 to 3.0 mg/kg.

The CDR3 runs to 14 residues. V gave up 4 bases and J gave up 3 bases, with 9 bases separating them. Germline-derived CDR1 and CDR2 are SGHNT and YENEEA. Sequencing was performed with immunoSEQ multiplex PCR; in TCRdb, only in-frame clones are kept and a portion is missing. The profile covers approximately 82,000 clones, with 80% to 90% appearing a single time and about 4% taken by the ten largest. The clonotype was recovered from an adult with an advanced solid tumor such as melanoma, head and neck, liver or kidney cancer. The V gene is TRBV11-3, the J gene TRBJ1-4; D unclear. Specimen: CD4+ or CD8+ T cells sorted from blood, collected in a trial of the OX40 agonist ivuxolimab. Here the CDR3 reads CASSSPSANEKLFF. In DNA form, the CDR3 reads TGTGCCAGCAGCTCCCCCTCGGCTAATGAAAAACTGTTTTTT.